These 2 T cell receptor beta chains came from one sample sequenced in a study of cytomegalovirus exposure and HLA in healthy donors. The PCR employed 60 Vbeta primers together with 13 Jbeta primers. Data came from immunoSEQ multiplex PCR; TCRdb stores just in-frame clones and leaves some out. Altogether approximately 190,000 clones are present, 82% being singletons, with the ten largest covering roughly 0.098%. The sequenced sample was PBMCs. The receptor source for this set is a boy between 2 and 10 years old in good health and CMV-seronegative.

The V and J genes are TRBV7-2 and TRBJ2-4; D unclear. Germline loops: CDR1 SGHTA, CDR2 FQGNSA. V gave up 1 base and J gave up 5 bases, with 6 bases separating them. CDR3 length equals 13 residues. The chain's CDR3 is CASSLVPENIQYF. Here the CDR3 DNA reads TGTGCCAGCAGCTTAGTTCCTGAAAACATTCAGTACTTC.

This sequence joins TRBV19 and TRBJ2-3, with a tentative D call TRBD2 (6 bases). There are 15 residues in the CDR3. V lost 6 bases and J 0 bases, leaving 13 bases between the germline ends. The germline CDR1 and CDR2 sequences are LNHDA and SQIVND (reference sequence). CDR3: CASRGGRSSTDTQYF. The DNA for the CDR3 is TGTGCCAGTAGGGGGGGACGGTCGAGCACAGATACGCAGTATTTT. The variable domain in full, with the rest retrieved from reference TRBV19 and TRBJ2-3, is DGGITQSPKYLFRKEGQNVTLSCEQNLNHDAMYWYRQDPGQGLRLIYYSQIVNDFQKGDIAEGYSVSREKKESFPLTVTSAQKNPTAFYLCASRGGRSSTDTQYFGPGTRLTVL.